Described below is a single T cell receptor beta chain sequence and its context. The Seattle site enrolled patients during active infection and followed them longitudinally. This sample is part of a study of blood T cell repertoires in COVID-19. Study summary: The United States, Italy and Spain provided the acute and convalescent COVID-19 samples. In each case, the material was cDNA or gDNA derived from T cells, B-cell-depleted T cells, or PBMCs.

Original processing notes: Amplification of reference gene primers provided the estimated nucleated cell counts. The repertoire was sequenced with immunoSEQ multiplex PCR; TCRdb's copy has only in-frame clones and lacks some. D and trimming were read from the DNA, whereas the V and J calls and clone size are those reported in that table. The sample yields fewer than 450,000 clones, more than 70% seen once. Unmatched junction bases numbered 9, after V lost 6 bases and J lost 7 bases. From germline, CDR1 is SEHNR and CDR2 FQNEAQ (reference sequence). The CDR3 extends over 15 amino acids. This clonotype was sampled from a woman aged 65 to 85 with COVID-19, enrolled during active disease. The genes are TRBV7-9 and TRBJ2-3; TRBD2 matches at 11 bases. Sequenced input: peripheral blood. The CDR3: CASSPIAGGLHTQYF. The CDR3 bases are TGTGCCAGCAGTCCAATAGCGGGGGGGCTTCATACGCAGTATTTT.